This T cell receptor (beta chain) is drawn from a study of T-cell memory formation after mild COVID-19. Looking at the study overall: Across donors, TCR clusters were largely donor specific.

Study-wide results and limits: Largely, contracting CD4+ clones fell within CM and EM, and contracting CD8+ clones within EMRA.

Germline V gene data show CDR1 as KGHDR and CDR2 as SFDVKD. V dropped 4 bases and J dropped 8 bases, with 23 bases sitting between them. The CDR3 contains 17 residues. Turning to this clonotype: Its antigen is currently unknown.

A 5'RACE reaction primed in the constant segment made cDNA libraries of TCR alpha and TCR beta, and these carried sample barcodes and UMIs. A single record per CDR3 protein comes from TCRdb applying MiXCR to the 5' RACE reads. The data show some 320,000 distinct CDR3 sequences, about a sixth seen once. The sequenced sample was PBMCs or a T cell subset sorted from them (not recorded which). This receptor was identified in a man aged 18 to 29 who had mild COVID-19 (a few samples of this study predate the infection). Cell type and time point are not known. The chain has TRBV24-1 and TRBJ2-1; D is undetermined. CDR3 in amino acids: CATSDPGRRSGLDEQFF. In DNA form, the CDR3 reads TGTGCCACCAGTGACCCCGGACGTCGTTCCGGTTTGGATGAGCAGTTCTTC.